The 14 T cell receptor beta chains in this list originate from one sample, sequenced in a study of patients and donors after allogeneic stem cell transplantation. Via MiXCR, TCRdb re-called the RT-PCR reads, giving one row per CDR3 protein. This sample has about 100,000 distinct CDR3 sequences, with around 38% found just once. Sample: blood, either unsorted or a sorted T cell fraction (not recorded which). The receptors were sampled from a human donor who was either an allogeneic HSCT recipient or a stem cell or donor lymphocyte infusion donor (not recorded which). It is not recorded whose cells these are; they may come from a transplant donor.

This clonotype has at least ten counts. The chain links TRBV7-9 to TRBJ1-5; no firm D call. Trimming took off 1 base at V and 0 bases at J, with 10 bases between the two ends. This CDR3 region has 16 residues. The germline gives CDR1 SEHNR, CDR2 FQNEAQ (reference sequence). The CDR3 DNA is TGTGCCAGCAGCTTAGGAGGAGGCTTTAGCAATCAGCCCCAGCATTTT. Amino acids: CASSLGGGFSNQPQHF.

This chain joins TRBV5-5 and TRBJ1-1; TRBD1 aligns across 9 bases. Germline V gene lookup returns CDR1 SGHKS and CDR2 YYEKEE (reference sequence). V lost 6 bases and J lost 7; bases outside the gene matches: 10. This CDR3 is built from 14 residues. The CDR3 DNA sequence: TGTGCCAGCACCATCTCCCGGGACAGGGATGAAGCTTTCTTT. Protein: CASTISRDRDEAFF.

V and J are TRBV6-5 and TRBJ2-1; D might be TRBD2 (6 bases). Trimming left V 5 bases short and J 7 bases short, with 15 bases between. This CDR3 region has 14 residues. CDR1 is MNHEY and CDR2 is SVGAGI in the germline V gene. CDR3 in amino acids: CASSTSTHGNEQFF. The CDR3 DNA reads as TGTGCCAGCAGTACTAGCACGCATGGAAATGAGCAGTTCTTC.

V and J are TRBV10-3 and TRBJ1-1; 11 positions agree with TRBD1. Losses at the gene ends were 10 bases for V and 5 bases for J; bases not matched to a gene: 12. Looked up from germline, CDR1 is ENHRY and CDR2 is SYGVKD. This CDR3 is 15 amino acids long. CDR3 DNA sequence: TGTGCCACCAAGGGCACCGGGACAGGGGGTACTGAAGCTTTCTTT. Protein sequence: CATKGTGTGGTEAFF.

CDR3: CASSAGTGDPRDQPQHF. In DNA form, the CDR3 reads TGTGCCAGCAGCGCCGGGACAGGGGATCCTCGGGATCAGCCCCAGCATTTT. The V and J genes are TRBV9 and TRBJ1-5; 10 nucleotides agree with TRBD1. The trim removed 3 bases at V and 5 bases at J, leaving 11 bases unmatched. The CDR3 is 17 amino acids. CDR1 and CDR2 (germline): SGDLS, YYNGEE.

V gene TRBV12-3 or TRBV12-4 combines with J gene TRBJ1-5; D perhaps matches TRBD1 (5 bases). The germline V and J ends were trimmed by 6 bases and 0 bases, with 18 bases remaining between them. This CDR3 region has 17 residues. CDR3 region: CASSPTRVDYSNQPQHF. As DNA, the CDR3 is TGTGCCAGCAGCCCCACCAGGGTGGATTATAGCAATCAGCCCCAGCATTTT.

This clonotype was counted between two and nine times. This CDR3 is CSVGFSYNEQFF. The CDR3 DNA sequence: TGCAGCGTTGGGTTCAGTTACAATGAGCAGTTCTTC. This chain links TRBV29-1 with TRBJ2-1; D is unresolved. V was clipped by 4 bases and J by 4 bases, with 8 bases between them. The CDR3 covers 12 residues. Germline loops: CDR1 SQVTM, CDR2 ANQGSEA.

This rearrangement joins TRBV12-3 or TRBV12-4 to TRBJ1-2, with 7 bases fitting TRBD1. This CDR3 contains 15 residues. V dropped 5 bases and J dropped 4; count of bases not matched to a gene: 10. CDR3 in amino acids: CASSAGQPLAYGYTF. The CDR3 DNA reads as TGTGCCAGCAGTGCGGGACAGCCCCTTGCCTATGGCTACACCTTC.

This clonotype was detected a few times. The rearrangement uses TRBV12-3 or TRBV12-4 and TRBJ1-3; TRBD1 matches 11 bases. The CDR3 covers 15 residues. V trimming: 6 bases; J trimming: 5 bases; junction bases outside the gene matches: 6. CDR3 loop: CASRYGTGGRNTIYF. The CDR3 DNA reads as TGTGCCAGCAGATACGGGACAGGGGGGCGAAACACCATATATTTT.

This chain connects TRBV20-1 to TRBJ1-1; 7 bases are shared with TRBD1. This CDR3 contains 15 residues. Germline assignment: CDR1 DFQATT and CDR2 SNEGSKA (reference sequence). Losses at the gene ends were 6 bases for V and 4 bases for J; bases not matched to a gene: 14. The CDR3 coding sequence is TGCAGTGCGACAGATCCTACAGGGGCCGCCACTGAAGCTTTCTTT. It codes for CSATDPTGAATEAFF.

The chain carries TRBV5-1 and TRBJ2-7; 14 bases align to TRBD2. This CDR3 has 16 amino acids. Germline CDR1 is SGHRS and CDR2 is YFSETQ. V lost 3 bases and J lost 2; bases outside the gene matches: 4. This CDR3 is CASSSLGLAGAYEQYF. The CDR3 nucleotides read TGCGCCAGCAGCTCACTGGGACTAGCGGGGGCCTACGAGCAGTACTTC.

The genes are TRBV5-1 and TRBJ2-1; D might be TRBD1 or TRBD2, each matching 5 bases. Germline lookup yields CDR1 SGHRS and CDR2 YFSETQ. There are 17 residues in the CDR3. The V and J ends lost 5 bases and 6 bases respectively, with 24 bases between them. CDR3 amino acids: CASREWSGTSQGNEQFF. The CDR3 nucleotides are TGCGCCAGCAGAGAATGGTCCGGGACCTCTCAGGGCAATGAGCAGTTCTTC.

This clonotype was counted between two and nine times. The J gene is TRBJ2-7, the V gene TRBV29-1; 9 bases agree with TRBD2. From germline, CDR1 is SQVTM and CDR2 ANQGSEA. V trimming: 6 bases; J trimming: 5 bases; junction bases outside the gene matches: 8. CDR3 length equals 13 residues. In DNA, the CDR3 is TGCAGCGTGGTTAGCGGGAGATTTGACGAGCAGTACTTC. Its translation: CSVVSGRFDEQYF.

The sample holds a few counts of this clonotype. The CDR3 DNA reads TGTGCCAGCAGTTTGTTCAAGGGACAGGGGTTATATAGCAATCAGCCCCAGCATTTT. It codes for CASSLFKGQGLYSNQPQHF. The chain is built from TRBV12-3 or TRBV12-4 and TRBJ1-5; 10 nucleotides line up with TRBD1. V dropped 3 bases and J dropped 0; count of bases not matched to a gene: 11. The CDR3 totals 19 residues.